A single sample gave rise to the 2 T cell receptor beta chains below, sequenced in a study of T cell changes during pregnancy in multiple sclerosis. Measured with immunoSEQ multiplex PCR; TCRdb has only the in-frame clones, and not every one. This table holds 10,000 to 12,000 clones, approximately 90% found once. Material: CD8+ T cells from peripheral blood mononuclear cells, obtained in the first trimester of pregnancy. The origin of the receptors is a female donor in good health, enrolled as a control in a pregnancy study.

The chain recombines TRBV5-6 with TRBJ2-7, with a tentative D call TRBD2 (5 bases). Trimming took 4 bases from V and 0 from J, leaving 8 bases between them. This CDR3 is 13 amino acids long. Germline lookup yields CDR1 SGHDT and CDR2 YYEEEE. The CDR3 nucleotides are TGTGCCAGCAGCCTGGGGAGCTCCTACGAGCAGTACTTC. Its translation is CASSLGSSYEQYF.

The chain uses TRBV5-5 and TRBJ2-7, with 12 bases that match TRBD1. CDR3 length: 15 amino acids. J was trimmed by 7 bases and V by 0 bases; bases with no gene match: 5. Per the germline V gene, CDR1 is SGHKS and CDR2 is YYEKEE (reference sequence). DNA of the CDR3: TGTGCCAGCAGCTTGGCCGGGACAGGGGGCGGTGAGCAGTACTTC. Amino acid sequence: CASSLAGTGGGEQYF. Using reference TRBV5-5 and TRBJ2-7 for the parts outside the CDR3, the full variable domain is DAGVTQSPTHLIKTRGQQVTLRCSPISGHKSVSWYQQVLGQGPQFIFQYYEKEERGRGNFPDRFSARQFPNYSSELNVNALLLGDSALYLCASSLAGTGGGEQYFGPGTRLTVT.